The source of this T cell receptor beta chain is a study of CD8 T cells in Susac syndrome. With random hexamers, about 0.45 to 1 ug RNA was reverse transcribed. In TCRdb, the immunoSEQ multiplex PCR reads were re-called with MiXCR into one record per CDR3 protein. The repertoire holds over 80,000 distinct CDR3 sequences, with 85% to 95% as singletons. The CDR3 has 13 residues. V was pared by 5 bases and J by 4 bases, with 11 bases between. Negative isolation was used for CD8+ and CD4+ T cells and FACS enrichment for TEMRA cells. This clonotype was sampled from a human donor in good health. The chain uses TRBV12-3 or TRBV12-4 and TRBJ1-2; D is ambiguous. Sequencing was done on a sample of CD8+ T cells from PBMCs. For the CDR3, the DNA is TGTGCCAGCAGTCCCACAAGCAGCTATGGCTACACCTTC. Translated: CASSPTSSYGYTF.